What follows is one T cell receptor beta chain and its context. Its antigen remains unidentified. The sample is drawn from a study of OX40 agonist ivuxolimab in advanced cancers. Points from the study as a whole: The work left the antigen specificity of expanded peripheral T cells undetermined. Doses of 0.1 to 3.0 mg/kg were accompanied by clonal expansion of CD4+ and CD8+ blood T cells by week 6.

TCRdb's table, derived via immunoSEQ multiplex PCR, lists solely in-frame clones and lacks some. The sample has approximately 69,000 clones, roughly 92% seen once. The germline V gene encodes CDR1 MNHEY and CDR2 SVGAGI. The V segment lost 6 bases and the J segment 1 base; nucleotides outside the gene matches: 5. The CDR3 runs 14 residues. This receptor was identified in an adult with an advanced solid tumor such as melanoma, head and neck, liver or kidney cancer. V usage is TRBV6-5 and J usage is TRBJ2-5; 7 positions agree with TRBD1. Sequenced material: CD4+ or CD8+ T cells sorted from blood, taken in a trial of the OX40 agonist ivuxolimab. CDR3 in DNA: TGTGCCAGCAGCCCTGGGACAGTCCAAGAGACCCAGTACTTC. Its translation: CASSPGTVQETQYF.